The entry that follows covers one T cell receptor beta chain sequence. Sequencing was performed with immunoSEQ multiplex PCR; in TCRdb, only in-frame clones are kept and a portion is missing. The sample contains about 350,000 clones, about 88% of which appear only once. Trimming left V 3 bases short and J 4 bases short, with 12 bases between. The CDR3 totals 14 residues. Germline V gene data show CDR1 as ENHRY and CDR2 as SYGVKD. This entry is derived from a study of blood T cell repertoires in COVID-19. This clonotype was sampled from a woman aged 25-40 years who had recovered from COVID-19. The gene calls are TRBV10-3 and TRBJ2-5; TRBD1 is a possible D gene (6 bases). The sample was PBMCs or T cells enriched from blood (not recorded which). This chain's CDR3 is CAISDPQGRETQYF. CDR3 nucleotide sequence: TGTGCCATCAGTGATCCCCAGGGGCGAGAGACCCAGTACTTC.